The 9 T cell receptor beta chains in this list originate from one sample, sequenced in a study of T cell responses to AZD1222 COVID-19 vaccine. The method was immunoSEQ multiplex PCR; TCRdb's version includes in-frame clones alone and lacks a portion of them. The sample contains under 70,000 clones, around 80% of which appear only once. The starting material was peripheral blood, obtained on day 0 of AZD1222 vaccination. The receptors were gathered from an adult in good health.

This clone was detected a few times. The chain couples TRBV2 to TRBJ2-3; no clear D gene. V was pared by 5 bases and J by 1 base, with 16 bases between. The CDR3 totals 16 residues. From germline, CDR1 is SNHLY and CDR2 FYNNEI. The CDR3 sequence is CASSPTGRPGTDTQYF. The CDR3 DNA reads TGTGCCAGCAGTCCGACCGGCAGGCCCGGCACAGATACGCAGTATTTT.

The chain links TRBV6-2 or TRBV6-3 to TRBJ1-1; D might be TRBD1 (5 bases). The germline V and J ends were trimmed by 2 bases and 1 base, with 11 bases remaining between them. The CDR3 extends over 15 amino acids. CDR1 MNHEY and CDR2 SVGEGT come from the germline V gene. The CDR3 here is CASSYEGRPNTEAFF. For the CDR3, the DNA is TGTGCCAGCAGTTACGAGGGGCGCCCGAACACTGAAGCTTTCTTT.

The chain couples TRBV18 to TRBJ2-1; unclear D gene. CDR1 KGHSH and CDR2 LQKENI come from the germline V gene. CDR3 length: 16 residues. The V gene lost 1 base and the J gene lost 0 bases, with 10 bases spanning the gap. The CDR3 here is CASSPLVLSSYNEQFF. CDR3 sequence (DNA): TGTGCCAGCTCACCACTAGTGCTAAGCTCCTACAATGAGCAGTTCTTC.

This clone was found a few times. The chain has TRBV5-1 and TRBJ2-7; TRBD1 might be the D (5 bases). This CDR3 is built from 14 residues. V was trimmed by 4 bases and J by 1 base, leaving 12 bases between them. Germline loops: CDR1 SGHRS, CDR2 YFSETQ. CDR3 sequence (DNA): TGCGCCAGCAGCATTAGGACAAATTCCTACGAGCAGTACTTC. Amino acid sequence: CASSIRTNSYEQYF.

This chain joins TRBV6-1 and TRBJ2-3; the D is unclear. CDR1 and CDR2 (germline): MNHNS, SASEGT. Trimming took off 2 bases at V and 5 bases at J, with 8 bases between the two ends. The CDR3 totals 13 residues. In DNA, the CDR3 is TGTGCCAGCAGTGAAAGTTGGGGAGATACGCAGTATTTT. Amino acid sequence: CASSESWGDTQYF.

The CDR3 sequence: CASSAGYGYTF. For the CDR3, the DNA is TGCGCCAGCAGTGCGGGCTATGGCTACACCTTC. This chain joins TRBV10-1 and TRBJ1-2; D gene unclear. CDR1 is WNHNN and CDR2 is SYGVQD in the germline V gene (reference sequence). The CDR3 spans 11 residues. V was cut by 4 bases and J by 4 bases, with 4 bases left in between.

The chain has TRBV6-6 and TRBJ2-1; 10 positions match TRBD2. The CDR3 spans 16 residues. Germline values: CDR1 MNHNY, CDR2 SVGAGI (reference sequence). The V and J ends lost 8 bases and 5 bases, in that order; junction bases with no gene match: 12. The DNA for the CDR3 is TGTGCCAGCCGAATCGCGGGTAGCGGGGGGCACAATGAGCAGTTCTTC. It specifies CASRIAGSGGHNEQFF.

The V and J genes are TRBV19 and TRBJ1-1; a weak D match, TRBD1 (5 bases). This CDR3 contains 14 residues. Trimming took 3 bases from V and 2 from J, leaving 10 bases between them. Germline V lookup: CDR1 LNHDA, CDR2 SQIVND (reference sequence). CDR3 DNA sequence: TGTGCCAGTAGTATCGGCAGGGCAAACACTGAAGCTTTCTTT. This gives the protein CASSIGRANTEAFF.

The rearrangement joins TRBV7-9 to TRBJ2-3; 9 positions match TRBD2. Germline V gene lookup returns CDR1 SEHNR and CDR2 FQNEAQ (reference sequence). The CDR3 contains 13 residues. The V segment lost 5 bases and the J segment 6 bases; nucleotides outside the gene matches: 3. The CDR3 region has the DNA TGTGCCAGCAGCCGGAGCGGGAGGGATACGCAGTATTTT. Translated: CASSRSGRDTQYF.